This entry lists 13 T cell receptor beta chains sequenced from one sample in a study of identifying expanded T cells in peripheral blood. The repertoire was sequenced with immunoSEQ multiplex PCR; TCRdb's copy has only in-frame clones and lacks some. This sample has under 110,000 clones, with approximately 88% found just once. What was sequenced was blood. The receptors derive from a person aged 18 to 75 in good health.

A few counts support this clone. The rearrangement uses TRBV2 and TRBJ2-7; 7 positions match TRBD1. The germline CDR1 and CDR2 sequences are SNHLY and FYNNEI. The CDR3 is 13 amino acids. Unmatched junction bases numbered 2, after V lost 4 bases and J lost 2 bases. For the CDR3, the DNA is TGTGCCAGCAGTGGACAGGGAACCTACGAGCAGTACTTC. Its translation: CASSGQGTYEQYF.

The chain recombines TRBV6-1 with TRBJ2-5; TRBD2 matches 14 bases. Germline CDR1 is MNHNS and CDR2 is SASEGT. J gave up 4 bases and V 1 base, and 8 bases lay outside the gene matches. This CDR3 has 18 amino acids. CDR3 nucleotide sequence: TGTGCCAGCAGTGAAGAGACTAGCGGGGGGGCGCGGGGAGAGACCCAGTACTTC. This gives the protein CASSEETSGGARGETQYF.

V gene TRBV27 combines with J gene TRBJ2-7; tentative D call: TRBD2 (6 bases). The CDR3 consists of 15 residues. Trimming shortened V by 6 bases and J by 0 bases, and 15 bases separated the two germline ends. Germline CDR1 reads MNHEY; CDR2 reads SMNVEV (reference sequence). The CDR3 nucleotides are TGTGCCAGCAGGAAAGGGACTTCCTCCTCCTACGAGCAGTACTTC. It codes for CASRKGTSSSYEQYF.

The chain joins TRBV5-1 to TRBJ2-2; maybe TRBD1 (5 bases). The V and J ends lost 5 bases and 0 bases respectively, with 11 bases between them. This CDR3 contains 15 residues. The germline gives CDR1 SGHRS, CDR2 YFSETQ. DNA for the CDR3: TGCGCCAGCAGATGGACATGGGCGAACACCGGGGAGCTGTTTTTT. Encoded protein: CASRWTWANTGELFF.

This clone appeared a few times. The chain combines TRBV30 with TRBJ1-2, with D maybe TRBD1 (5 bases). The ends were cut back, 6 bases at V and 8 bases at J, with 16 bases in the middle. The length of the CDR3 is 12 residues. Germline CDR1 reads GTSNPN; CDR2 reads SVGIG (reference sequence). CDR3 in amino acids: CACMGGTYGYTF. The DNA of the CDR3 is TGTGCCTGTATGGGGGGGACGTACGGCTACACCTTC. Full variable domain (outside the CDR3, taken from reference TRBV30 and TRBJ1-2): SQTIHQWPATLVQPVGSPLSLECTVEGTSNPNLYWYRQAAGRGLQLLFYSVGIGQISSEVPQNLSASRPQDRQFILSSKKLLLSDSGFYLCACMGGTYGYTFGSGTRLTVV.

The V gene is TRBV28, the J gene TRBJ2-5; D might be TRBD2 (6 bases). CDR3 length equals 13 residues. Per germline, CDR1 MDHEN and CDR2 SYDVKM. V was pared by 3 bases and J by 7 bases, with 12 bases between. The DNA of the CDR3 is TGTGCCAGCAGTTTGGGGGGTCCCGGGACCCAGTACTTC. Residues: CASSLGGPGTQYF.

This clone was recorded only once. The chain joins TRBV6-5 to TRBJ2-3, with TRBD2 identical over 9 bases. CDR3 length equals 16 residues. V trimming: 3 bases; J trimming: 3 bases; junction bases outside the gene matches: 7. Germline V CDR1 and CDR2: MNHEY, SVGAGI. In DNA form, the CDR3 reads TGTGCCAGCAGTTATCAACCGGGACTAGCTACAGATACGCAGTATTTT. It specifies CASSYQPGLATDTQYF.

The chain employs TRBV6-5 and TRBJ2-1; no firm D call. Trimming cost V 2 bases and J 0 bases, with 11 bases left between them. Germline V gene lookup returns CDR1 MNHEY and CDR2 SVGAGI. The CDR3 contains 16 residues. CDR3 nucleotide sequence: TGTGCCAGCAGTTACAGTCAGGAAAGCTCCTACAATGAGCAGTTCTTC. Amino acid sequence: CASSYSQESSYNEQFF.

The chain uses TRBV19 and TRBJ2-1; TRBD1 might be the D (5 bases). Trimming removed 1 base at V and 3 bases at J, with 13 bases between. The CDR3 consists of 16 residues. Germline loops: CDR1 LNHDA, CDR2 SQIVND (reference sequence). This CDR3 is CASSIAKGALYNEQFF. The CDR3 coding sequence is TGTGCCAGTAGTATAGCAAAAGGGGCCCTCTACAATGAGCAGTTCTTC.

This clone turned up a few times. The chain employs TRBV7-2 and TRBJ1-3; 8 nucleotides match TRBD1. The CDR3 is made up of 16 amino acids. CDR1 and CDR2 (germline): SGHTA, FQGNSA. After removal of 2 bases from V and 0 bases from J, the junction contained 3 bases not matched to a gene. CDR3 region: CASSLQGASSGNTIYF. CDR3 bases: TGTGCCAGCAGCTTACAGGGGGCCTCCTCTGGAAACACCATATATTTT.

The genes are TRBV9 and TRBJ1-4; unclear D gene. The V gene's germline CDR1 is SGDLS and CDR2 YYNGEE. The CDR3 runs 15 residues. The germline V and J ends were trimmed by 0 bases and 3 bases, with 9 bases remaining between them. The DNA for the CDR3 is TGTGCCAGCAGCGTAGGTTGGCAGGCTAATGAAAAACTGTTTTTT. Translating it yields CASSVGWQANEKLFF.

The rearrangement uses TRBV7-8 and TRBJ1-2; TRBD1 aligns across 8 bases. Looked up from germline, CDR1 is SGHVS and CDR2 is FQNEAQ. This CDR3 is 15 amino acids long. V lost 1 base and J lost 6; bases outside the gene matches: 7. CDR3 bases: TGTGCCAGCAGCTTAGAGCCAGGGGGCGAGGATGGCTACACCTTC. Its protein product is CASSLEPGGEDGYTF.

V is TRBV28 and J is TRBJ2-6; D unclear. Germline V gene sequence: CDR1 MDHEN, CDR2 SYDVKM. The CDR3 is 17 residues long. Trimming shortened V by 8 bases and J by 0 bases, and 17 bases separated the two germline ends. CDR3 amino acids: CASGQLVSRSGANVLTF. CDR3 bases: TGTGCCAGCGGTCAGTTAGTGAGCCGCTCTGGGGCCAACGTCCTGACTTTC.